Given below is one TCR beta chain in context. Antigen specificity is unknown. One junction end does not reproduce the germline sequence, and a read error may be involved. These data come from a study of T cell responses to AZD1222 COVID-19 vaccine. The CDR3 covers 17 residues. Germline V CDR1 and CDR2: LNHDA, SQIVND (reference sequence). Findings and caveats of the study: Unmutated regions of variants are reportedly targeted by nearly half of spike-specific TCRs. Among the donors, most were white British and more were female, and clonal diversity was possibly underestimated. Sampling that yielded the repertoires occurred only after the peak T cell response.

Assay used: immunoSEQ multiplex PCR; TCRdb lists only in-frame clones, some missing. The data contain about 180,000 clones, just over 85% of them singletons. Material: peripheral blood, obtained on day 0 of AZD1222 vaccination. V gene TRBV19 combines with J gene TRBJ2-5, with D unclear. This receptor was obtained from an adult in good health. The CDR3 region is CASSIGDGDPHQETQYF. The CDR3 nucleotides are TGTGCCAGTAGTATAGGAGACGGAGATCCTCACCAGGAGACCCAGTACTTC.